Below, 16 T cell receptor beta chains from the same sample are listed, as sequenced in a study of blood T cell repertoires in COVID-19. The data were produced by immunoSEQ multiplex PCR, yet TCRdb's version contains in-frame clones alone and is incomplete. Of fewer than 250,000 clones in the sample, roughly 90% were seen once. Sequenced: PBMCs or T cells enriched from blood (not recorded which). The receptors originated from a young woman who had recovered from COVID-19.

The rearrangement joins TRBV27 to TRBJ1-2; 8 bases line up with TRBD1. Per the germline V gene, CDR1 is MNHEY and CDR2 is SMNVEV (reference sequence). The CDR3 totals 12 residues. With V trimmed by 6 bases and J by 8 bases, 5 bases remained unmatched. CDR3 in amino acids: CASRPTGGGYTF. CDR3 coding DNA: TGTGCCAGCAGGCCCACAGGGGGGGGCTACACCTTC.

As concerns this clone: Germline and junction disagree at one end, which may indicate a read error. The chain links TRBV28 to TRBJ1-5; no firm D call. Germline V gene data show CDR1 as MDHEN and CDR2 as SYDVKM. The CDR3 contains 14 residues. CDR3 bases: TGTGCCACCAGTTCCCACGGGTTGAATCAGCCCCAGCATTTT. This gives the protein CATSSHGLNQPQHF.

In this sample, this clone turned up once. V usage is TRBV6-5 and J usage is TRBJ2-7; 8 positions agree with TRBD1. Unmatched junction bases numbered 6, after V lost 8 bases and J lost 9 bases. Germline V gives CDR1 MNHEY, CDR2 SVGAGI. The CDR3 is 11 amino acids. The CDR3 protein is CASRTGSLQYF. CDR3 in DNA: TGTGCCAGCCGGACAGGGTCATTGCAGTACTTC.

CDR3 coding DNA: TGTGCCAGCAGCCCGGCCGGGACACCTTTCGACCTGACTTTC. This encodes CASSPAGTPFDLTF. V and J are TRBV7-3 and TRBJ2-6; TRBD1 might be the D (6 bases). CDR3 length equals 14 residues. Germline assignment: CDR1 SGHTA and CDR2 FQGTGA. V dropped 5 bases and J dropped 15 bases, with 20 bases sitting between them.

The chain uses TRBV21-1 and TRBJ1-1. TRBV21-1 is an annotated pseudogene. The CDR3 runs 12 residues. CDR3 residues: CASSKERRGAFF. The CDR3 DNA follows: TGTGCCAGCAGCAAAGAACGGCGAGGCGCTTTCTTT.

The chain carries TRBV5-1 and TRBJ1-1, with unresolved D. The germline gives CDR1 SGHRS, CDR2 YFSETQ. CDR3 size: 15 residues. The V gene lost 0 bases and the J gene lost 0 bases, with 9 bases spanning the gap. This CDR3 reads CASSLAEALNTEAFF. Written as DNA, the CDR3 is TGCGCCAGCAGCTTGGCCGAGGCTTTGAACACTGAAGCTTTCTTT.

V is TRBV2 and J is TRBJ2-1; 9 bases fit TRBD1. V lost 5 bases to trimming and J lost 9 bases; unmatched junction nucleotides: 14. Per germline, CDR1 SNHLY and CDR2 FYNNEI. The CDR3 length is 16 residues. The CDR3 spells CASSISGTGFSGEQFF. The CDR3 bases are TGTGCCAGCAGTATTTCTGGGACAGGGTTTTCCGGTGAGCAGTTCTTC. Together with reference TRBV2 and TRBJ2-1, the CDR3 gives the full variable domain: EPEVTQTPSHQVTQMGQEVILRCVPISNHLYFYWYRQILGQKVEFLVSFYNNEISEKSEIFDDQFSVERPDGSNFTLKIRSTKLEDSAMYFCASSISGTGFSGEQFFGPGTRLTVL.

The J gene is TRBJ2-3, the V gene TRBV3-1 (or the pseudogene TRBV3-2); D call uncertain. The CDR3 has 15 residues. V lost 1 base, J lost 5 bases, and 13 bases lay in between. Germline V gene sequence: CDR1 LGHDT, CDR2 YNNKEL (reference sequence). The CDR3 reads CASSQAPRSGDTQYF. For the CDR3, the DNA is TGTGCCAGCAGCCAAGCCCCCAGAAGTGGAGATACGCAGTATTTT.

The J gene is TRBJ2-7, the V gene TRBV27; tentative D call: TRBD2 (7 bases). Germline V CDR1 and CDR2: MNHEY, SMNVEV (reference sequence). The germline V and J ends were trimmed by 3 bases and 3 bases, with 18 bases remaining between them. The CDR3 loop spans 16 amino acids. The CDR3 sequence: CASSFKVKGGIYEQYF. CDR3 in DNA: TGTGCCAGCAGTTTCAAGGTTAAGGGGGGGATCTACGAGCAGTACTTC.

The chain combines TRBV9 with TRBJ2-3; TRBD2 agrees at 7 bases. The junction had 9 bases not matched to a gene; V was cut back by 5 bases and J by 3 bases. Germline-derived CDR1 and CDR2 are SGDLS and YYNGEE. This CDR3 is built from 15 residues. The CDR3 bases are TGTGCCAGCAGAATAGGGACTACCAATACAGATACGCAGTATTTT. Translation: CASRIGTTNTDTQYF.

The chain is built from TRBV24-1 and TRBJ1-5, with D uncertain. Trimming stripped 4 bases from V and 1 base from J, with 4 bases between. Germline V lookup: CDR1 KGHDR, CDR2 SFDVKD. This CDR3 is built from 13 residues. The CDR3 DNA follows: TGTGCCACCAGTGACCGGAGCAATCAGCCCCAGCATTTT. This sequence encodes CATSDRSNQPQHF.

The CDR3 sequence: CASREGGEKLFF. The CDR3 DNA reads as TGTGCCAGCAGGGAGGGCGGTGAAAAACTGTTTTTT. V is TRBV2 and J is TRBJ1-4; D unclear. Germline V gene sequence: CDR1 SNHLY, CDR2 FYNNEI. The CDR3 is made up of 12 amino acids. V was cut by 6 bases and J by 7 bases, with 9 bases left in between. Full variable domain (missing parts from reference TRBV2 and TRBJ1-4): EPEVTQTPSHQVTQMGQEVILRCVPISNHLYFYWYRQILGQKVEFLVSFYNNEISEKSEIFDDQFSVERPDGSNFTLKIRSTKLEDSAMYFCASREGGEKLFFGSGTQLSVL.

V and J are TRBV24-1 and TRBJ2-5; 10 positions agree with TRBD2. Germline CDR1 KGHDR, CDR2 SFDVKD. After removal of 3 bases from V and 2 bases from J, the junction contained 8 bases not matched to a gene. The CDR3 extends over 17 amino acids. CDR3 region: CATSDHALAGSQETQYF. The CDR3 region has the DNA TGTGCCACCAGTGATCATGCACTAGCGGGGTCGCAAGAGACCCAGTACTTC.

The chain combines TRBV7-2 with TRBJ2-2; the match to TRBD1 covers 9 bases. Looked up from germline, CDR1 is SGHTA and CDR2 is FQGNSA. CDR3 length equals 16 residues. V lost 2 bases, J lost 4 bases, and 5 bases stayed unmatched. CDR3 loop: CASSLLGQGRTGELFF. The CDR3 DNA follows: TGTGCCAGCAGCTTATTGGGACAGGGCCGCACCGGGGAGCTGTTTTTT. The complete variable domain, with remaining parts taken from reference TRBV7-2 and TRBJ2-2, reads GAGVSQSPSNKVTEKGKDVELRCDPISGHTALYWYRQSLGQGLEFLIYFQGNSAPDKSGLPSDRFSAERTGGSVSTLTIQRTQQEDSAVYLCASSLLGQGRTGELFFGEGSRLTVL.

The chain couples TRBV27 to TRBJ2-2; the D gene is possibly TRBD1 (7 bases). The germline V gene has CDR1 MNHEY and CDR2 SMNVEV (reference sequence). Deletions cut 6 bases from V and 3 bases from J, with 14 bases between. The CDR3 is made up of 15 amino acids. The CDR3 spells CASRGGRGHTGELFF. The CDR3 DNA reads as TGTGCCAGCAGGGGGGGTAGGGGGCACACCGGGGAGCTGTTTTTT.

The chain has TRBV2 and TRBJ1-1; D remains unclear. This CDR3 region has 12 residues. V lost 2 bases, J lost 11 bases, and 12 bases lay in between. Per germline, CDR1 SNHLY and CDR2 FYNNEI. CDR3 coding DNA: TGTGCCAGCAGTGAACCGGGGAGTAGGGCTTTCTTT. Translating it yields CASSEPGSRAFF.